The T cell receptor beta chain described here comes from a study of OX40 agonist ivuxolimab in advanced cancers. As for the study in general: Hepatocellular carcinoma, melanoma, renal cell or head and neck cancer affected the dose-escalation patients. Study-wide points: Relative to CD4+, CD8+ T cells held more expanded clones on average. Antigen targets of the expanded peripheral T cells went undetermined. Some patients without response likewise showed low normalized clonal expansion.

This table comes from immunoSEQ multiplex PCR, and its TCRdb copy is limited to in-frame clones, with some not included. The table lists 55,000 to 85,000 clones, 90% to 95% of them singletons. Notes on this clone: What it recognizes is unknown.

CDR1 and CDR2 from the germline V gene are MNHNS and SASEGT. Trimming removed 6 bases at V and 5 bases at J, with 17 bases between. CDR3 length equals 15 residues. The sequence was obtained from an adult with an advanced solid tumor such as melanoma, head and neck, liver or kidney cancer. V gene TRBV6-1 combines with J gene TRBJ1-5; D is possibly TRBD1 (6 bases). The sequencing used CD4+ or CD8+ T cells sorted from blood, collected in a trial of the OX40 agonist ivuxolimab. CDR3 sequence (DNA): TGTGCCAGCAGCCCCTCCCCGGGGGCGCATCAGCCCCAGCATTTT. This encodes CASSPSPGAHQPQHF.